One sample yielded the 30 T cell receptor beta chains listed below, sequenced in a study of T-cell reconstitution after alpha-beta-depleted transplantation in children. Library preparation (for TCRbeta) was performed with unique molecular identifiers. Each CDR3 protein gets one entry after TCRdb re-called the PCR reads with MiXCR. This table has about 600,000 distinct CDR3 sequences, roughly a tenth appearing once. Source: PBMCs from the stem cell graft donor, taken from the stem cell graft. The receptors come from a human donor who donated a stem cell graft to a child with acute myeloid leukemia.

The chain uses TRBV30 and TRBJ2-2; D is ambiguous. Germline-derived CDR1 and CDR2 are GTSNPN and SVGIG (reference sequence). This CDR3 is 15 amino acids long. V lost 0 bases and J 2 bases, leaving 10 bases between the germline ends. CDR3 sequence (DNA): TGTGCCTGGAGTGTTCGTGGCCGAAACACCGGGGAGCTGTTTTTT. This encodes CAWSVRGRNTGELFF.

This clonotype has a count of ten or more. The chain has TRBV20-1 and TRBJ2-1; D may be TRBD1 (5 bases). Germline V gene sequence: CDR1 DFQATT, CDR2 SNEGSKA (reference sequence). The CDR3 has 10 residues. Trimming took 4 bases from V and 7 from J, leaving 5 bases between them. The CDR3 region is CSAKGNEQFF. CDR3 in DNA: TGCAGTGCTAAGGGGAATGAGCAGTTCTTC.

The genes are TRBV5-1 and TRBJ2-3; no clear D gene. Per the germline V gene, CDR1 is SGHRS and CDR2 is YFSETQ. The CDR3 contains 10 residues. V dropped 9 bases and J dropped 6 bases, with 8 bases sitting between them. As DNA, the CDR3 is TGCGCCATCCGGCTCGATACGCAGTATTTT. It translates to CAIRLDTQYF.

The chain recombines TRBV7-9 with TRBJ2-5; D unclear. There are 15 residues in the CDR3. CDR1 is SEHNR and CDR2 is FQNEAQ in the germline V gene (reference sequence). V was cut by 5 bases and J by 1 base, with 14 bases left in between. The CDR3 nucleotides read TGTGCCAGCAGCCCACCCCCGGTGGGCCAAGAGACCCAGTACTTC. Translating it yields CASSPPPVGQETQYF.

The J gene is TRBJ2-3, the V gene TRBV12-3 or TRBV12-4; 12 positions agree with TRBD2. There are 18 residues in the CDR3. V shed 2 bases, J shed 1 base, and the junction held 7 bases outside the gene matches. CDR3 nucleotides: TGTGCCAGCAGTTTATGGGCTAGCGGGAGGGGTGGCACAGATACGCAGTATTTT. It encodes CASSLWASGRGGTDTQYF.

This clonotype was observed at least ten times. This chain uses TRBV4-3 with TRBJ2-1; TRBD2 matches at 13 bases. The CDR3 has 16 residues. Germline CDR1 is LGHNA and CDR2 is YSLEER. V lost 3 bases and J lost 7; bases outside the gene matches: 6. CDR3 nucleotides: TGCGCCAGCAGCCAGGGGGGGACTAGCGGGATGAATGAGCAGTTCTTC. Its protein is CASSQGGTSGMNEQFF.

This clonotype was picked up a small number of times. This chain joins TRBV29-1 and TRBJ1-3; D possibly corresponds to TRBD1 (6 bases). The germline gives CDR1 SQVTM, CDR2 ANQGSEA. This CDR3 contains 13 residues. Trimming took 0 bases from V and 4 from J, leaving 7 bases between them. Here the CDR3 reads CSVEDTGGNTIYF. The CDR3, as DNA: TGCAGCGTTGAAGATACAGGGGGAAACACCATATATTTT.

The CDR3 loop is CASSPGGQDTQYF. CDR3 in DNA: TGCGCCAGCAGCCCTGGGGGGCAGGATACGCAGTATTTT. The chain links TRBV5-1 to TRBJ2-3, with D perhaps given as TRBD1 or TRBD2 (6 bases each). Germline CDR1 is SGHRS and CDR2 is YFSETQ. The CDR3 totals 13 residues. V was clipped by 4 bases and J by 6 bases, with 12 bases between them.

The gene calls are TRBV3-1 and TRBJ2-6, with 9 bases fitting TRBD1. CDR3 size: 16 residues. Germline-derived CDR1 and CDR2 are LGHDT and YNNKEL (reference sequence). The V and J ends lost 3 bases and 0 bases, in that order; junction bases with no gene match: 0. For the CDR3, the DNA is TGTGCCAGCAGCCAGACAGGGGGCTCTGGGGCCAACGTCCTGACTTTC. Amino acids: CASSQTGGSGANVLTF. The full variable domain, rest sourced from reference TRBV3-1 and TRBJ2-6, is DTAVSQTPKYLVTQMGNDKSIKCEQNLGHDTMYWYKQDSKKFLKIMFSYNNKELIINETVPNRFSPKSPDKAHLNLHINSLELGDSAVYFCASSQTGGSGANVLTFGAGSRLTVL.

This clonotype was recorded at least ten times. The genes are TRBV20-1 and TRBJ2-7, with unresolved D. Germline lookup yields CDR1 DFQATT and CDR2 SNEGSKA (reference sequence). The CDR3 has 14 residues. V dropped 0 bases and J dropped 0 bases, with 9 bases sitting between them. CDR3 in amino acids: CSARDRLSSYEQYF. In DNA, the CDR3 is TGCAGTGCTAGAGACAGGCTAAGCTCCTACGAGCAGTACTTC.

The chain employs TRBV20-1 and TRBJ2-4; the match to TRBD2 covers 14 bases. The CDR3 runs to 18 residues. After removal of 5 bases from V and 0 bases from J, the junction contained 9 bases not matched to a gene. Germline lookup yields CDR1 DFQATT and CDR2 SNEGSKA (reference sequence). CDR3 amino acids: CSAPGTSGRGVAKNIQYF. Written as DNA, the CDR3 is TGCAGTGCTCCTGGGACTAGCGGGAGAGGGGTAGCCAAAAACATTCAGTACTTC.

This sequence joins TRBV29-1 and TRBJ2-3; a possible D gene is TRBD2 (5 bases). Germline values: CDR1 SQVTM, CDR2 ANQGSEA. This CDR3 contains 12 residues. The chain's CDR3 is CSGDSGTDTQYF. Here the CDR3 DNA reads TGCAGTGGGGATAGCGGCACAGATACGCAGTATTTT.

There are a few counts of this clonotype. The CDR3 is CASKKRASGGTDTQYF. The CDR3 bases are TGTGCCAGCAAAAAAAGGGCTAGCGGAGGCACAGATACGCAGTATTTT. The chain combines TRBV12-3 or TRBV12-4 with TRBJ2-3; 7 nucleotides align to TRBD2. Trimming cost V 7 bases and J 1 base; bases outside gene matches: 11. This CDR3 spans 16 amino acids.

This chain joins TRBV20-1 and TRBJ1-6; 8 nucleotides line up with TRBD1. Germline values: CDR1 DFQATT, CDR2 SNEGSKA (reference sequence). The CDR3 covers 14 residues. The trim removed 3 bases at V and 10 bases at J, leaving 8 bases unmatched. The CDR3 loop reads CSASPSGGNSPLHF. CDR3 nucleotides: TGCAGTGCTAGTCCCTCAGGGGGCAACTCACCCCTCCACTTT.

In its sample, this clonotype was seen a few times. This sequence joins TRBV7-6 and TRBJ2-5, with D maybe TRBD2 (6 bases). Trimming took 5 bases from V and 5 from J, leaving 12 bases between them. CDR1 SGHVS and CDR2 FNYEAQ come from the germline V gene. CDR3 length equals 13 residues. CDR3 sequence (DNA): TGTGCCAGCAGCCCCGGGGGAGTGGAGACCCAGTACTTC. Amino acids: CASSPGGVETQYF.

This clonotype appeared many times. This chain links TRBV7-8 with TRBJ2-2, with D perhaps TRBD1 or TRBD2 (5 bases each). Germline loops: CDR1 SGHVS, CDR2 FQNEAQ. V lost 5 bases to trimming and J lost 4 bases, with 20 bases between them. The CDR3 runs to 17 residues. CDR3 DNA: TGTGCCAGCAGCCACAAACCGGGGCTCGAGGTCACCGGGGAGCTGTTTTTT. Its protein product is CASSHKPGLEVTGELFF.

The gene calls are TRBV6-5 and TRBJ1-5; D not certain. The CDR3 has 15 residues. Germline CDR1 is MNHEY and CDR2 is SVGAGI. The V end lost 0 bases, the J end lost 6 bases, and 12 bases lay between the germline ends. The CDR3 spells CASSYSGDWAQPQHF. As DNA, the CDR3 is TGTGCCAGCAGTTACTCGGGCGATTGGGCTCAGCCCCAGCATTTT.

The chain joins TRBV30 to TRBJ1-1, with TRBD1 as a possible D gene (5 bases). The germline V and J ends were trimmed by 4 bases and 5 bases, with 20 bases remaining between them. The CDR3 has 15 amino acids. Germline V gene data show CDR1 as GTSNPN and CDR2 as SVGIG (reference sequence). CDR3 sequence: CAWNGRVGGRTEAFF. The DNA of the CDR3 is TGTGCCTGGAACGGCAGGGTGGGGGGGAGAACTGAAGCTTTCTTT.

The V call is TRBV7-6, the J call TRBJ1-2; D unclear. Per the germline V gene, CDR1 is SGHVS and CDR2 is FNYEAQ. With 4 bases removed from V and 8 bases from J, the gap between germline ends came to 14 bases. The CDR3 is 13 residues long. As DNA, the CDR3 is TGTGCCAGCAGCTCCTCTTCACCGAGAGGCTACACCTTC. Translating gives CASSSSSPRGYTF.

The rearrangement links TRBV5-1 to TRBJ2-6, with a possible D match to TRBD1 (5 bases). Per germline, CDR1 SGHRS and CDR2 YFSETQ. Trimming cost V 3 bases and J 0 bases, with 13 bases left between them. This CDR3 is 17 amino acids long. CDR3: CASSWGGAISGANVLTF. CDR3 nucleotide sequence: TGCGCCAGCAGCTGGGGCGGAGCAATCTCTGGGGCCAACGTCCTGACTTTC.

This clonotype was counted many times. V usage is TRBV20-1 and J usage is TRBJ1-1, with a possible D match to TRBD1 (6 bases). Germline V gene data show CDR1 as DFQATT and CDR2 as SNEGSKA (reference sequence). CDR3 size: 13 residues. Trimming took 4 bases from V and 5 from J, leaving 14 bases between them. This CDR3 reads CSAMYRVQTEAFF. DNA for the CDR3: TGCAGTGCTATGTACAGGGTTCAGACTGAAGCTTTCTTT.

Only a few counts were recorded for this clonotype. This chain joins TRBV9 and TRBJ2-2; TRBD1 is a possible D gene (6 bases). Germline lookup yields CDR1 SGDLS and CDR2 YYNGEE. This CDR3 is 15 amino acids long. The V and J ends lost 6 bases and 2 bases respectively, with 14 bases between them. In DNA form, the CDR3 reads TGTGCCAGCAACTCCAGAGGGGGTAACACCGGGGAGCTGTTTTTT. As protein: CASNSRGGNTGELFF.

The V and J genes are TRBV7-9 and TRBJ2-5; D is tentatively TRBD1 or TRBD2 (6 bases each). Germline V gene lookup returns CDR1 SEHNR and CDR2 FQNEAQ (reference sequence). V was pared by 5 bases and J by 1 base, with 17 bases between. The CDR3 consists of 16 residues. The CDR3 DNA follows: TGTGCCAGCAGCCGTTGGACGGGGGCGGTCCAAGAGACCCAGTACTTC. As protein: CASSRWTGAVQETQYF.

This clonotype was seen a few times. This chain joins TRBV20-1 and TRBJ2-1, with D possibly TRBD2 on 6 matching bases. Deletions cut 1 base from V and 4 bases from J, with 17 bases between. The germline V gene encodes CDR1 DFQATT and CDR2 SNEGSKA (reference sequence). The CDR3 extends over 16 amino acids. The CDR3 loop is CSARVSGAGAYNEQFF. Here the CDR3 DNA reads TGCAGTGCTAGAGTCTCGGGAGCGGGCGCTTACAATGAGCAGTTCTTC.

This clonotype showed up just a few times. V and J are TRBV27 and TRBJ2-5; TRBD2 matches 13 bases. Germline V lookup: CDR1 MNHEY, CDR2 SMNVEV (reference sequence). There are 17 residues in the CDR3. With 0 bases clipped from V and 5 bases from J, the junction kept 6 bases outside the gene matches. The CDR3 is CASSLSLAGGPDETQYF. CDR3 DNA: TGTGCCAGCAGTTTATCACTAGCGGGAGGGCCAGATGAGACCCAGTACTTC.

The chain couples TRBV20-1 to TRBJ2-4; 9 bases match TRBD1. The CDR3 totals 15 residues. V lost 1 base and J lost 3; bases outside the gene matches: 4. Germline loops: CDR1 DFQATT, CDR2 SNEGSKA (reference sequence). CDR3 nucleotides: TGCAGTGCTAGAGGGAACAGGGGGCTCAAAAACATTCAGTACTTC. Protein sequence: CSARGNRGLKNIQYF.

This clonotype was detected a few times. This sequence joins TRBV20-1 and TRBJ2-7; 9 nucleotides align to TRBD2. Germline-derived CDR1 and CDR2 are DFQATT and SNEGSKA (reference sequence). After removal of 5 bases from V and 1 base from J, the junction contained 9 bases not matched to a gene. The CDR3 runs 15 residues. This CDR3 reads CSAPFGLASSYEQYF. CDR3 sequence (DNA): TGCAGTGCTCCTTTTGGACTAGCGTCATCCTACGAGCAGTACTTC.

This clonotype was observed a few times. The chain carries TRBV5-5 and TRBJ2-7, with TRBD1 identical over 8 bases. V dropped 3 bases and J dropped 2; count of bases not matched to a gene: 7. CDR1 SGHKS and CDR2 YYEKEE come from the germline V gene (reference sequence). The CDR3 loop spans 15 amino acids. DNA of the CDR3: TGTGCCAGCAGCTCCGAGGACAGGGATACCTACGAGCAGTACTTC. Its protein product is CASSSEDRDTYEQYF.

The chain is built from TRBV7-2 and TRBJ2-5, with 11 bases aligning to TRBD2. The germline gives CDR1 SGHTA, CDR2 FQGNSA. The CDR3 has 16 amino acids. J was trimmed by 5 bases and V by 1 base; bases with no gene match: 6. CDR3: CASSLELAGGLETQYF. The CDR3 DNA reads TGTGCCAGCAGCTTAGAGCTAGCGGGAGGTCTGGAGACCCAGTACTTC.

The sample holds a few counts of this clonotype. This chain uses TRBV20-1 with TRBJ2-1, with D possibly TRBD2 on 6 matching bases. The germline V gene has CDR1 DFQATT and CDR2 SNEGSKA (reference sequence). The CDR3 length is 13 residues. V lost 5 bases, J lost 6 bases, and 14 bases lay in between. The CDR3 is CSARAGGFNEQFF. The DNA of the CDR3 is TGCAGTGCTCGAGCGGGTGGGTTCAATGAGCAGTTCTTC.